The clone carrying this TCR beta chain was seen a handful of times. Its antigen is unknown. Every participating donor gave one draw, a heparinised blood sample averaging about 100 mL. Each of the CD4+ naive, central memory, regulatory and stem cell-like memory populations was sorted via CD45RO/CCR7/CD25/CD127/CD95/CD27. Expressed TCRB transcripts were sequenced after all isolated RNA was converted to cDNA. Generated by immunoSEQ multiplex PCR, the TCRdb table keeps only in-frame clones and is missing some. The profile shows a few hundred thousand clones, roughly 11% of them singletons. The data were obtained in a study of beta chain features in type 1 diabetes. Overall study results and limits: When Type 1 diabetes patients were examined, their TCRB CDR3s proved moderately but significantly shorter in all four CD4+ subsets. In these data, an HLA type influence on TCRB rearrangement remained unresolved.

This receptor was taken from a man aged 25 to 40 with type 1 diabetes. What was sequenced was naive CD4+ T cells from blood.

CDR3 coding DNA: TGCGCCAGCAGCATCGGGACTAACTACGAGCAGTACTTC. It codes for CASSIGTNYEQYF. The chain couples TRBV5-1 to TRBJ2-7; 7 nucleotides line up with TRBD2. V dropped 4 bases and J dropped 3; count of bases not matched to a gene: 4. CDR3 length equals 13 residues. Germline CDR1 reads SGHRS; CDR2 reads YFSETQ.